The present T cell receptor (beta chain) was sequenced within a study of technical replicates of blood from a handful of donors. Profiling relied on immunoSEQ multiplex PCR, and the TCRdb table lists in-frame clones only, not all of them. The table shows 65,000 to 80,000 clones, with around 95% occurring only once. This clone has just a few counts. One junction end disagrees with the germline gene, perhaps due to a read error. This CDR3 contains 11 residues. The germline gives CDR1 DFQATT, CDR2 SNEGSKA (reference sequence). The clonotype originates from a human donor in good health. The material sequenced was T cells isolated from PBMCs. The chain joins TRBV20-1 to TRBJ1-1; TRBD1 might be the D (6 bases). The CDR3 reads CSASRGPGTHF. The CDR3 DNA follows: TGCAGTGCTAGTAGAGGGCCTGGGACACACTTT.